This T cell receptor (beta chain) was observed in a study of blood T cell repertoires in COVID-19 (dated by TCRdb to 2020 to 2021). Background for the entire study: The collaborator samples originated in the United States, Italy and Spain and spanned the acute and convalescent phases of COVID-19. The prospective study material was composed of cDNA or gDNA derived from T cells, B-cell-depleted T cells, or PBMCs. Deeply sampled blood TCRbeta repertoires from subjects exposed to, actively infected with, or recovered from COVID-19 were included in the dataset. The repertoires were released in a freely available public database meant as a resource for research on the immune response to SARS-CoV-2. Samples were obtained from the ongoing ImmuneRACE study (first 160 participants) and from 1,254 subjects provided by 6 global collaborators. Nearly every sample came with metadata listing a de-identified subject ID, COVID-19 status, age in years and sex. HLA class I and class II types, where available, came from metadata supplied by the sample provider rather than from assay-based typing.

On this clone itself: Its binding antigen is unknown. Base quality data are lacking; no much larger clone is found one base away.

Collaborating institutions collected whole blood in K2EDTA tubes following their own protocols. For TCRbeta analysis, collaborators shipped samples in one of three forms: frozen whole blood, isolated PBMCs, or DNA extracted from either of those sample types. On the study overall, not on this receptor specifically: Clinical and demographic metadata were provided uncurated, with the amount varying by source and participant.

The immunoSEQ Assay, a bias-controlled multiplex PCR, was used to amplify TCRbeta CDR3 regions from genomic DNA. In the original analysis: Within the assay, amplification of reference gene primers was used to estimate how many nucleated cells each sample contained. Sequence reads were collapsed and filtered to measure the absolute abundance of every unique TCRbeta CDR3 rearrangement. Productive Simpson clonality was computed per sample as the square root of Simpson's diversity index over productive rearrangements. The immuneACCESS repertoire file appears here via TCRdb, limited to in-frame rearrangements. These files lack a portion of the clones; in checked studies, under half of the deficit traces to unresolved V genes, and the cause of the others is not known. V, J and clone size were drawn from that table, and D and trimming were deduced from the DNA. Across this sample there are roughly 40,000 clones, with 85% to 90% seen only once. Of the sample, around 20% falls within the top ten clones.

The germline V gene yields SGDLS for CDR1 and YYNGEE for CDR2. Trimming takes 1 base off V and 1 base off J; junction bases not matched to a gene: 0. The CDR3 has 14 amino acids, counting the end cysteine and phenylalanine. Only the CDR3 part of the read is kept: 42 bases, read in frame from the first base. The TCR sequence derives from a man in his fifties in a cohort sampled during active COVID-19. The source material was peripheral blood. Recombination linked TRBV9 to TRBJ2-7, and TRBD2 aligns with 9 junction nucleotides. The CDR3 is CASSVSGGSYEQYF. The DNA reads TGTGCCAGCAGCGTAAGCGGGGGGTCCTACGAGCAGTACTTC.